A single sample is the source of the 16 T cell receptor beta chains below, sequenced in a study of blood T cells in healthy people across ages. Using a J-beta primer mix together with a sample-barcoded 5' primer, a second PCR was run for about 6 to 12 cycles. MiXCR, run by TCRdb on the 5' RACE reads, gives a single entry per CDR3 protein. There are a few hundred thousand distinct CDR3 sequences in the sample; 50% to 60% occur only once, and 51% lies in the top ten. The specimen was blood. The receptors derive from a man aged 55 to 70 in good health.

This clonotype was counted between two and nine times. The rearrangement joins TRBV7-9 to TRBJ1-2, with D maybe TRBD1 (5 bases). V shed 5 bases and J shed 5 bases, with 15 bases lying between them. Germline loops: CDR1 SEHNR, CDR2 FQNEAQ (reference sequence). This CDR3 comprises 14 residues. The CDR3 spells CASSPEGTRYGYTF. CDR3 coding DNA: TGTGCCAGCAGCCCGGAGGGGACTAGATATGGCTACACCTTC.

The J gene is TRBJ2-6, the V gene TRBV7-3, with D unclear. With 4 bases removed from V and 0 bases from J, the gap between germline ends came to 7 bases. The CDR3 is 15 amino acids. The germline gives CDR1 SGHTA, CDR2 FQGTGA. DNA of the CDR3: TGTGCCAGCAGCTCTAGTAGCTCTGGGGCCAACGTCCTGACTTTC. This encodes CASSSSSSGANVLTF.

DNA for the CDR3: TGTGCCAGCAGCTTCACGGGGGGCCCAACATATGAGCAGTTCTTC. It specifies CASSFTGGPTYEQFF. The gene calls are TRBV7-2 and TRBJ2-1, with D perhaps TRBD2 (7 bases). The CDR3 sequence is 15 residues long. Germline lookup yields CDR1 SGHTA and CDR2 FQGNSA. Deletions cut 3 bases from V and 8 bases from J, with 17 bases between.

The chain links TRBV28 to TRBJ2-1, with TRBD1 matching over 9 bases. With 6 bases clipped from V and 7 bases from J, the junction kept 7 bases outside the gene matches. This CDR3 has 14 residues. Looked up from germline, CDR1 is MDHEN and CDR2 is SYDVKM. DNA of the CDR3: TGTGCCAGCAGCCAGGGACAGGGCTGGAATGAGCAGTTCTTC. It codes for CASSQGQGWNEQFF.

The table lists this clonotype with many counts. The chain carries TRBV18 and TRBJ2-1; TRBD2 agrees at 12 bases. There are 15 residues in the CDR3. The ends lost 3 bases at V and 8 bases at J; junction bases unmatched: 5. Germline V gene lookup returns CDR1 KGHSH and CDR2 LQKENI. CDR3 sequence reads: CASSPRTSGKDEQFF. As DNA, the CDR3 is TGTGCCAGCTCACCTCGGACTAGCGGGAAGGATGAGCAGTTCTTC.

About this clonotype: A read error may explain this, as a much larger clone is one base away. The chain combines TRBV29-1 with TRBJ1-2; 7 nucleotides align to TRBD1. Per germline, CDR1 SQVTM and CDR2 ANQGSEA. There are 15 residues in the CDR3. The CDR3 reads CGVGKLRGQSYGYTF. The CDR3 region has the DNA TGCGGCGTTGGAAAATTGAGGGGGCAAAGCTATGGCTACACCTTC.

The chain uses TRBV12-3 or TRBV12-4 and TRBJ2-7; TRBD1 is a possible D gene (6 bases). Trimming shortened V by 8 bases and J by 4 bases, and 18 bases separated the two germline ends. CDR3 length: 14 amino acids. CDR3 nucleotide sequence: TGTGCCAGCGCTGCGACTGTGGGGGCGTACGAGCAGTACTTC. Translating it yields CASAATVGAYEQYF.

The rearrangement links TRBV7-2 to TRBJ2-3; TRBD1 matches at 9 bases. V was clipped by 2 bases and J by 3 bases; unmatched bases: 9. Looked up from germline, CDR1 is SGHTA and CDR2 is FQGNSA. This CDR3 spans 17 amino acids. The CDR3 nucleotides read TGTGCCAGCAGCTTATTAAGGAGGACAGGGGCGACAGATACGCAGTATTTT. It yields the protein CASSLLRRTGATDTQYF.

This clonotype has more than one count but fewer than ten. The chain is built from TRBV11-1 and TRBJ2-1; the match to TRBD2 covers 8 bases. The germline gives CDR1 SGHAT, CDR2 FQDESV (reference sequence). The CDR3 runs to 14 residues. Losses at the gene ends were 1 base for V and 13 bases for J; bases not matched to a gene: 9. CDR3 residues: CASSLGTSSITQFF. Here the CDR3 DNA reads TGTGCCAGCAGCTTAGGGACTAGCTCTATCACCCAGTTCTTC. Looking up the rest from reference TRBV11-1 and TRBJ2-1 gives the full variable domain: EAEVAQSPRYKITEKSQAVAFWCDPISGHATLYWYRQILGQGPELLVQFQDESVVDDSQLPKDRFSAERLKGVDSTLKIQPAELGDSAMYLCASSLGTSSITQFFGPGTRLTVL.

V and J are TRBV10-3 and TRBJ2-6; D is possibly TRBD1 (6 bases). The CDR3 runs to 16 residues. The germline CDR1 and CDR2 sequences are ENHRY and SYGVKD. The ends were cut back, 1 base at V and 2 bases at J, with 9 bases in the middle. The CDR3 region has the DNA TGTGCCATCAGTGAGTACGGGACACCTGGGGCCAACGTCCTGACTTTC. This gives the protein CAISEYGTPGANVLTF.

V is TRBV20-1 and J is TRBJ2-1; the D gene is possibly TRBD2 (5 bases). V lost 2 bases and J 9 bases, leaving 11 bases between the germline ends. Germline CDR1 is DFQATT and CDR2 is SNEGSKA (reference sequence). This CDR3 has 12 amino acids. CDR3: CSARKRSGEQFF. In DNA, the CDR3 is TGCAGTGCTAGAAAACGGAGCGGTGAGCAGTTCTTC.

This clonotype was seen a handful of times. V usage is TRBV7-2 and J usage is TRBJ2-7; TRBD2 aligns across 13 bases. The CDR3 is 17 residues long. The V and J ends lost 1 base and 3 bases, in that order; junction bases with no gene match: 6. Germline CDR1 is SGHTA and CDR2 is FQGNSA. The CDR3 sequence is CASSLEERTSGSYEQYF. The CDR3 DNA reads as TGTGCCAGCAGCTTAGAAGAACGGACTAGCGGGAGCTACGAGCAGTACTTC.

In this sample, this clonotype turned up a few times. This chain connects TRBV3-1 to TRBJ2-3; TRBD1 or TRBD2 may be the D gene (5 bases each). The CDR3 extends over 15 amino acids. Germline V lookup: CDR1 LGHDT, CDR2 YNNKEL (reference sequence). V lost 4 bases and J 2 bases, leaving 13 bases between the germline ends. The CDR3 sequence: CASSPSGTNTDTQYF. In nucleotides, the CDR3 is TGTGCCAGCAGCCCATCCGGGACGAACACAGATACGCAGTATTTT.

This clonotype was observed a handful of times. The rearrangement uses TRBV7-2 and TRBJ2-5; D remains ambiguous. The V gene's germline CDR1 is SGHTA and CDR2 FQGNSA. The CDR3 spans 14 residues. V lost 1 base and J lost 2, with 8 bases in between. The CDR3 spells CASSLEQLQETQYF. In DNA form, the CDR3 reads TGTGCCAGCAGCTTAGAACAGCTACAAGAGACCCAGTACTTC.

This clonotype was seen just once. The chain recombines TRBV7-2 with TRBJ2-6; weak D call: TRBD1 (5 bases). V was shortened by 5 bases and J by 0 bases, with 17 bases between the two germline ends. The CDR3 runs to 18 residues. Germline V CDR1 and CDR2: SGHTA, FQGNSA. CDR3 protein: CASSIAPTGASGANVLTF. For the CDR3, the DNA is TGTGCCAGCAGCATCGCCCCTACAGGTGCCTCTGGGGCCAACGTCCTGACTTTC.

The chain employs TRBV7-8 and TRBJ1-2; 7 bases match TRBD1. Per the germline V gene, CDR1 is SGHVS and CDR2 is FQNEAQ. V trimming: 5 bases; J trimming: 3 bases; junction bases outside the gene matches: 9. The CDR3 is made up of 15 amino acids. This chain's CDR3 is CASSLGEGGYYGYTF. Written as DNA, the CDR3 is TGTGCCAGCAGCCTCGGGGAAGGGGGCTACTATGGCTACACCTTC.